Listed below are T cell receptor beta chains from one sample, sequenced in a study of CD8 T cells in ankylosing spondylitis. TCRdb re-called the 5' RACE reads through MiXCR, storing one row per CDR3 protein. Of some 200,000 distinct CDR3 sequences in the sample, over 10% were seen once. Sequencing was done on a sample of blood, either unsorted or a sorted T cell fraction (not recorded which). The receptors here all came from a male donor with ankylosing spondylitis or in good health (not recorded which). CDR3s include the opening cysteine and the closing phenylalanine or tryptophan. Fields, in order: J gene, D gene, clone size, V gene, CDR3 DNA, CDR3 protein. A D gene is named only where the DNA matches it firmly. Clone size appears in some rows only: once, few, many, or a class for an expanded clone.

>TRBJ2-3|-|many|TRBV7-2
TGTGCCAGCAGCTTAAACAGTGCAGATACGCAGTATTTT
CASSLNSADTQYF
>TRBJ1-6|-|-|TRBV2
TGTGCCAGCGAGGGGAACTCTTCACCCCTCCACTTT
CASEGNSSPLHF
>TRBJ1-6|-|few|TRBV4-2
TGTGCCAGCAACCGCGGCGGTAATTCACCCCTCCACTTT
CASNRGGNSPLHF
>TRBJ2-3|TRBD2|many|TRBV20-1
TGCAGTGCTAGGAGGAGCCTAGCGGGGCTGACAGATACGCAGTATTTT
CSARRSLAGLTDTQYF
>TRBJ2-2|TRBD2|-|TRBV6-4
TGTGCCACCCGGGGACTAGCGAACACCGGGGAGCTGTTTTTT
CATRGLANTGELFF
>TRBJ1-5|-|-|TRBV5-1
TGCGCCAGCAGCCCCGCCGGGGGGAGCAATCAGCCCCAGCATTTT
CASSPAGGSNQPQHF
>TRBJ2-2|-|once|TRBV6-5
TGTGCCATCCAGAACCCTTCCGGGGAGCTGTTTTTT
CAIQNPSGELFF
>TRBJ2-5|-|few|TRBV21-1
TGTGCCAGCAGCAGGGGGGCTAGCGGGGGGAAAGAGACCCAGTACTTC
CASSRGASGGKETQYF
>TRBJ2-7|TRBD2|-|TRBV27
TGTGCCAGCAGTTTCTCCGGGGGGTTCTTAGAGCAGTACTTC
CASSFSGGFLEQYF
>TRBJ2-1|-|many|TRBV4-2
TGTGCCAGCAGCCAAGATGGTCCCCTAAGCTCCTACAATGAGCAGTTCTTC
CASSQDGPLSSYNEQFF